Following are 7 T cell receptor beta chains from one sample sequenced in a study of cytomegalovirus exposure and HLA in healthy donors. PCR amplification relied on 60 Vbeta primers (plus 13 Jbeta primers). Using immunoSEQ multiplex PCR, the repertoire was profiled, and TCRdb retains in-frame clones only, with some absent. The table records some 110,000 clones, 60% to 85% of them present only once. Sequenced input: PBMCs. The origin of the receptors is a young woman in good health and CMV-seropositive.

The V gene is TRBV6-6, the J gene TRBJ2-1; D is perhaps TRBD2 (6 bases). Looked up from germline, CDR1 is MNHNY and CDR2 is SVGAGI (reference sequence). The ends were cut back, 6 bases at V and 0 bases at J, with 15 bases in the middle. This CDR3 has 16 amino acids. The CDR3 DNA reads TGTGCCAGCAGCTTAGGAGGGTCTGGCTCCTACAATGAGCAGTTCTTC. It encodes CASSLGGSGSYNEQFF.

V usage is TRBV27 and J usage is TRBJ2-7, with 8 bases that match TRBD2. The CDR3 has 15 amino acids. V trimming: 6 bases; J trimming: 2 bases; junction bases outside the gene matches: 9. Germline V gene sequence: CDR1 MNHEY, CDR2 SMNVEV (reference sequence). The CDR3 loop reads CASSPGGEGTYEQYF. DNA of the CDR3: TGTGCCAGCAGCCCGGGAGGGGAGGGCACCTACGAGCAGTACTTC.

The table lists this clone with a few counts. The chain combines TRBV18 with TRBJ2-7, with 7 bases matching TRBD1. The CDR3 covers 13 residues. V lost 6 bases, J lost 6 bases, and 8 bases stayed unmatched. The V gene's germline CDR1 is KGHSH and CDR2 LQKENI. CDR3 amino acids: CASSDRDLAEQYF. In nucleotides, the CDR3 is TGTGCCAGCTCCGACAGGGACCTGGCCGAGCAGTACTTC.

Only one count was recorded for this clone. The chain employs TRBV6-1 and TRBJ1-6, with 9 bases that match TRBD1. The CDR3 sequence is 14 residues long. V was clipped by 8 bases and J by 7 bases; unmatched bases: 6. CDR1 MNHNS and CDR2 SASEGT come from the germline V gene. CDR3 residues: CASRTGTGNSPLHF. CDR3 DNA sequence: TGTGCCAGCCGAACCGGGACAGGGAATTCACCCCTCCACTTT.

DNA of the CDR3: TGTGCCAGCAGCTTGTGGCTGAACACTGAAGCTTTCTTT. This translates into CASSLWLNTEAFF. The genes are TRBV13 and TRBJ1-1; D not certain. Germline assignment: CDR1 PRHDT and CDR2 FYEKMQ (reference sequence). This CDR3 contains 13 residues. V lost 3 bases, J lost 0 bases, and 5 bases lay in between.

CDR3 bases: TGTGCCAGCAGTTTTCTAGCGGGAGTAAATGAGCAGTTCTTC. This gives the protein CASSFLAGVNEQFF. The rearrangement links TRBV27 to TRBJ2-1; 10 bases fit TRBD2. CDR3 length: 14 residues. Per germline, CDR1 MNHEY and CDR2 SMNVEV (reference sequence). V was pared by 3 bases and J by 7 bases, with 3 bases of the junction left unmatched.

The chain employs TRBV19 and TRBJ2-7, with 13 positions matching TRBD2. Germline V CDR1 and CDR2: LNHDA, SQIVND (reference sequence). This CDR3 region has 15 residues. Losses at the gene ends were 10 bases for V and 0 bases for J; bases not matched to a gene: 6. CDR3 coding DNA: TGTGCCACCGGGACTAGCGGGAACCCCTCCTACGAGCAGTACTTC. It specifies CATGTSGNPSYEQYF.